The 30 T cell receptor beta chains reported below all come from one sample, sequenced in a study of T cells in Graves' hyperthyroidism and ophthalmopathy. Researchers took RNA transcripts and amplified the TCR beta CDR3 regions from them. The primer set for the first-round RT-PCR of the TCR CDR3 was HTBI. MiXCR, run by TCRdb on the multiplex PCR reads, gives a single entry per CDR3 protein. The table includes roughly 700,000 distinct CDR3 sequences, 12% to 15% detected once. The sequencing sample was made of blood. These receptors were collected from a woman aged 18 to 35 with Graves' hyperthyroidism.

This clonotype appeared a few times. The V call is TRBV12-3 or TRBV12-4, the J call TRBJ2-7, with a weak D call TRBD1 (5 bases). V was clipped by 0 bases and J by 2 bases, with 23 bases between them. This CDR3 contains 19 residues. CDR3 loop: CASSLAISLGQGYPYEQYF. CDR3 nucleotides: TGTGCCAGCAGTTTAGCAATAAGTTTGGGGCAGGGATACCCCTACGAGCAGTACTTC.

This chain links TRBV20-1 with TRBJ1-2, with no clear D. The CDR3 extends over 12 amino acids. The V end was cut by 3 bases, the J end by 7 bases, with 12 bases between. Germline CDR1 reads DFQATT; CDR2 reads SNEGSKA (reference sequence). The CDR3, as DNA: TGCAGTGCTAGTGCGGGTGTTGGTGGCTACACCTTC. Translated, it gives CSASAGVGGYTF.

This clonotype was counted ten times or more. V is TRBV6-5 and J is TRBJ2-7; a weak D match, TRBD2 (5 bases). Trimming shortened V by 0 bases and J by 2 bases, and 11 bases separated the two germline ends. Germline loops: CDR1 MNHEY, CDR2 SVGAGI. CDR3 length: 15 amino acids. The CDR3 is CASSYSEVGPYEQYF. In DNA, the CDR3 is TGTGCCAGCAGTTACTCGGAGGTCGGGCCCTACGAGCAGTACTTC.

The chain carries TRBV5-6 and TRBJ1-2, with D possibly being TRBD1 (5 bases). The CDR3 has 13 residues. The germline V and J ends were trimmed by 4 bases and 3 bases, with 10 bases remaining between them. The V gene's germline CDR1 is SGHDT and CDR2 YYEEEE. CDR3 nucleotide sequence: TGTGCCAGCAGCGTGTGGGGCTACTATGGCTACACCTTC. Its translation: CASSVWGYYGYTF.

Note on this clonotype: This may be a read error: a much more frequent sequence differs by one nucleotide. V usage is TRBV28 and J usage is TRBJ1-2, with a weak D call TRBD1 (5 bases). CDR1 and CDR2 from the germline V gene are MDHEN and SYDVKM. The CDR3 covers 15 residues. The CDR3 nucleotides read TGTGCCAGCAGTGCCCCGGACACCGGTAACTATGGCTACGCCTTC. Translating gives CASSAPDTGNYGYAF.

With regard to this clonotype: With a much larger clone just one base away, this may be a read error. The final CDR3 position lacks the conserved phenylalanine or tryptophan, pointing to a likely read error. This chain uses TRBV30 with TRBJ1-1, with a weak D call TRBD1 (5 bases). V was clipped by 5 bases and J by 7 bases, with 11 bases between them. Germline CDR1 GTSNPN, CDR2 SVGIG (reference sequence). This CDR3 contains 11 residues. The CDR3 DNA reads TGTGCCTGGGGGGCCCAGGGTGAAGCTTTCCTT. It translates to CAWGAQGEAFL.

This clonotype was picked up a small number of times. The chain carries TRBV27 and TRBJ1-1; the match to TRBD1 covers 9 bases. The V segment lost 4 bases and the J segment 4 bases; nucleotides outside the gene matches: 7. Germline CDR1 reads MNHEY; CDR2 reads SMNVEV (reference sequence). The CDR3 consists of 15 residues. For the CDR3, the DNA is TGTGCCAGCAGTTGGCCCGGACAGGGGCTCACTGAAGCTTTCTTT. Residues: CASSWPGQGLTEAFF.

This chain connects TRBV7-2 to TRBJ1-5, with TRBD1 as a possible D gene (5 bases). The germline V and J ends were trimmed by 2 bases and 0 bases, with 17 bases remaining between them. Per germline, CDR1 SGHTA and CDR2 FQGNSA. The length of the CDR3 is 18 residues. This CDR3 reads CASSLKAGQLASNQPQHF. CDR3 in DNA: TGTGCCAGCAGCTTAAAGGCGGGGCAGCTGGCTAGCAATCAGCCCCAGCATTTT.

This clonotype was counted ten times or more. The rearrangement joins TRBV7-8 to TRBJ1-2; possibly TRBD1 for D (5 bases). V was trimmed by 1 base and J by 8 bases, leaving 23 bases between them. Germline assignment: CDR1 SGHVS and CDR2 FQNEAQ. This CDR3 has 17 amino acids. The CDR3: CASSLVGGYTSGRGYTF. The CDR3, as DNA: TGTGCCAGCAGCTTAGTCGGGGGGTATACCTCCGGGAGAGGCTACACCTTC.

The chain has TRBV19 and TRBJ2-1, with 10 bases fitting TRBD2. The junction had 2 bases not matched to a gene; V was cut back by 0 bases and J by 3 bases. This CDR3 contains 16 residues. CDR1 is LNHDA and CDR2 is SQIVND in the germline V gene (reference sequence). For the CDR3, the DNA is TGTGCCAGTAGTATAGATCGGACTAGCGGCTACAATGAGCAGTTCTTC. This sequence encodes CASSIDRTSGYNEQFF.

This clonotype was detected only a few times. The chain combines TRBV6-1 with TRBJ1-3, with D possibly being TRBD1 (6 bases). CDR1 is MNHNS and CDR2 is SASEGT in the germline V gene. The CDR3 contains 14 residues. Trimming removed 6 bases from V and 2 bases from J, with 11 bases in between. CDR3 in DNA: TGTGCCAGCAGCGCAGGGGTTGCTGGAAACACCATATATTTT. Its translation: CASSAGVAGNTIYF.

This clonotype came up many times. The rearrangement links TRBV2 to TRBJ2-1, with D tentatively TRBD2 (6 bases). This CDR3 comprises 11 residues. The germline V gene has CDR1 SNHLY and CDR2 FYNNEI. The V end was cut by 4 bases, the J end by 12 bases, with 10 bases between. In DNA form, the CDR3 reads TGTGCCAGCAGTGTCGCGGGGTTGCAGTTCTTC. This translates into CASSVAGLQFF.

The table lists this clonotype with many counts. The V and J genes are TRBV13 and TRBJ2-3; maybe TRBD2 (5 bases). CDR1 and CDR2 (germline): PRHDT, FYEKMQ (reference sequence). With 5 bases removed from V and 0 bases from J, the gap between germline ends came to 15 bases. The CDR3 runs to 16 residues. The CDR3 loop reads CASSPRTDWSTDTQYF. As DNA, the CDR3 is TGTGCCAGCAGCCCCCGGACTGACTGGAGCACAGATACGCAGTATTTT. Supplemented by reference TRBV13 and TRBJ2-3, the full variable domain reads AAGVIQSPRHLIKEKRETATLKCYPIPRHDTVYWYQQGPGQDPQFLISFYEKMQSDKGSIPDRFSAQQFSDYHSELNMSSLELGDSALYFCASSPRTDWSTDTQYFGPGTRLTVL.

The V and J genes are TRBV24-1 and TRBJ2-1; D is unclear. V shed 5 bases and J shed 3 bases, with 7 bases lying between them. Germline-derived CDR1 and CDR2 are KGHDR and SFDVKD. The CDR3 contains 13 residues. CDR3 DNA sequence: TGTGCCACCAGTGGTGGGGTCTACAATGAGCAGTTCTTC. The encoded protein is CATSGGVYNEQFF.

The chain has TRBV28 and TRBJ2-1, with D perhaps TRBD1 (6 bases). The CDR3 runs 16 residues. Per germline, CDR1 MDHEN and CDR2 SYDVKM. V was pared by 6 bases and J by 5 bases, with 20 bases between. The CDR3 spells CASSASGRGYHNEQFF. In DNA, the CDR3 is TGTGCCAGCAGCGCTTCGGGCAGGGGCTACCACAATGAGCAGTTCTTC. Complete variable domain (other parts from reference TRBV28 and TRBJ2-1): DVKVTQSSRYLVKRTGEKVFLECVQDMDHENMFWYRQDPGLGLRLIYFSYDVKMKEKGDIPEGYSVSREKKERFSLILESASTNQTSMYLCASSASGRGYHNEQFFGPGTRLTVL.

This clonotype was observed at least ten times. CDR3 loop: CASSLGVSLTSVYEQYF. CDR3 nucleotide sequence: TGCGCCAGCAGCCTAGGAGTCAGCCTGACTAGCGTCTACGAGCAGTACTTC. V usage is TRBV4-1 and J usage is TRBJ2-7; TRBD2 aligns across 8 bases. There are 17 residues in the CDR3. Losses at the gene ends were 4 bases for V and 3 bases for J; bases not matched to a gene: 14. CDR1 is MGHRA and CDR2 is YSYEKL in the germline V gene.

The sample holds a few counts of this clonotype. The V gene is TRBV6-1, the J gene TRBJ2-7, with 9 bases identical to TRBD2. Germline CDR1 is MNHNS and CDR2 is SASEGT. Losses at the gene ends were 7 bases for V and 0 bases for J; bases not matched to a gene: 7. The CDR3 is 15 residues long. The CDR3 is CASTPSGTSSYEQYF. The CDR3, as DNA: TGTGCCAGCACACCTAGCGGGACGAGCTCCTACGAGCAGTACTTC.

This chain uses TRBV7-3 with TRBJ2-5, with 9 bases that match TRBD2. Germline CDR1 is SGHTA and CDR2 is FQGTGA. V was clipped by 5 bases and J by 5 bases; unmatched bases: 24. CDR3 size: 20 residues. The CDR3 spells CASSRREASGIRRPGETQYF. The CDR3 nucleotides are TGTGCCAGCAGCCGGCGTGAGGCTAGCGGGATCAGACGCCCTGGGGAGACCCAGTACTTC.

This chain joins TRBV28 and TRBJ2-7; TRBD2 matches at 7 bases. The CDR3 has 15 residues. J gave up 2 bases and V 0 bases, and 4 bases lay outside the gene matches. CDR1 and CDR2 (germline): MDHEN, SYDVKM. The CDR3 nucleotides are TGTGCCAGCAGTTTATGGGCGGGAGAACCCTACGAGCAGTACTTC. Protein: CASSLWAGEPYEQYF.

The gene calls are TRBV7-9 and TRBJ2-7, with 7 nucleotides matching TRBD2. CDR3 length equals 13 residues. CDR1 is SEHNR, CDR2 FQNEAQ, per germline (reference sequence). Losses at the gene ends were 8 bases for V and 3 bases for J; bases not matched to a gene: 7. This CDR3 reads CASQASGFYEQYF. The CDR3 nucleotides read TGTGCCAGCCAGGCTAGCGGCTTCTACGAGCAGTACTTC.

The rearrangement links TRBV20-1 to TRBJ1-2, with a tentative D call TRBD1 (6 bases). The germline V gene encodes CDR1 DFQATT and CDR2 SNEGSKA (reference sequence). The CDR3 runs 12 residues. Between the trimmed V and J ends, which lost 2 bases and 2 bases, there was a span of 6 bases. The CDR3 is CSARQGNYGYTF. The CDR3 DNA sequence: TGCAGTGCTAGACAGGGGAACTATGGCTACACCTTC.

V usage is TRBV6-1 and J usage is TRBJ1-6; D ambiguous. V lost 4 bases to trimming and J lost 0 bases, with 7 bases between them. Germline V lookup: CDR1 MNHNS, CDR2 SASEGT. This CDR3 contains 15 residues. The CDR3 nucleotides are TGTGCCAGCAGTGCGCGGAGCTCCTATAATTCACCCCTCCACTTT. This gives the protein CASSARSSYNSPLHF.

The chain is built from TRBV7-9 and TRBJ2-1; D gene unclear. V dropped 3 bases and J dropped 6 bases, with 6 bases sitting between them. The germline gives CDR1 SEHNR, CDR2 FQNEAQ (reference sequence). The CDR3 totals 12 residues. CDR3 sequence reads: CASSFLTNEQFF. The CDR3 DNA is TGTGCCAGCAGCTTCCTTACCAATGAGCAGTTCTTC.

The gene calls are TRBV9 and TRBJ1-4; no firm D call. This CDR3 is built from 14 residues. Germline V gives CDR1 SGDLS, CDR2 YYNGEE. The V and J ends lost 5 bases and 6 bases respectively, with 14 bases between them. For the CDR3, the DNA is TGTGCCAGCAGTCTTTATGGTCCCCATGAAAAACTGTTTTTT. Amino acids: CASSLYGPHEKLFF.

The J gene is TRBJ2-2, the V gene TRBV18; 8 nucleotides agree with TRBD2. The CDR3 consists of 18 residues. The ends lost 3 bases at V and 8 bases at J; junction bases unmatched: 17. CDR1 KGHSH and CDR2 LQKENI come from the germline V gene. CDR3 protein: CASSPTLLGAGASGELFF. DNA for the CDR3: TGTGCCAGCTCACCCACCTTGCTCGGAGCGGGAGCTTCGGGGGAGCTGTTTTTT.

This clonotype was counted between two and nine times. The chain has TRBV7-9 and TRBJ2-5; the match to TRBD2 covers 8 bases. CDR1 and CDR2 from the germline V gene are SEHNR and FQNEAQ (reference sequence). The CDR3 runs to 17 residues. Losses at the gene ends were 5 bases for V and 1 base for J; bases not matched to a gene: 12. The CDR3 DNA reads as TGTGCCAGCAGCCCACTGGGAGCGGGAGAGCGCCAAGAGACCCAGTACTTC. Translating it yields CASSPLGAGERQETQYF.

This clonotype came up many times. The V call is TRBV3-1, the J call TRBJ2-1; a possible D gene is TRBD2 (5 bases). V lost 0 bases and J 8 bases, leaving 8 bases between the germline ends. CDR1 is LGHDT and CDR2 is YNNKEL in the germline V gene (reference sequence). The CDR3 covers 13 residues. For the CDR3, the DNA is TGTGCCAGCAGCCAAGATGGGCGGGATGAGCAGTTCTTC. Its translation: CASSQDGRDEQFF.

This clonotype has only a few counts. V and J are TRBV15 and TRBJ2-2; 7 nucleotides align to TRBD1. The V gene's germline CDR1 is LNHNV and CDR2 YYDKDF (reference sequence). The length of the CDR3 is 15 residues. V was clipped by 5 bases and J by 6 bases; unmatched bases: 9. Here the CDR3 DNA reads TGTGCCACCAGCTCATATAGGACAGGCGCCGGGGAGCTGTTTTTT. Encoded protein: CATSSYRTGAGELFF.

V and J are TRBV9 and TRBJ2-3; 7 positions agree with TRBD2. Germline V gene lookup returns CDR1 SGDLS and CDR2 YYNGEE. The CDR3 consists of 18 residues. The J segment lost 3 bases and the V segment lost 0 bases, leaving 13 bases of the junction unmatched. In DNA, the CDR3 is TGTGCCAGCAGCGTAGCTCCGGCTAGCGGTTATGGGACAGATACGCAGTATTTT. It codes for CASSVAPASGYGTDTQYF.

In its sample, this clonotype was seen a few times. The J gene is TRBJ2-1, the V gene TRBV7-8; a possible D gene is TRBD2 (5 bases). The CDR3 covers 19 residues. The V gene's germline CDR1 is SGHVS and CDR2 FQNEAQ. Trimming removed 2 bases from V and 3 bases from J, with 23 bases in between. CDR3 coding DNA: TGTGCCAGCAGCTTACCGGCTGGGTGGCGGACGGGAAGCTACAATGAGCAGTTCTTC. This translates into CASSLPAGWRTGSYNEQFF.